These 29 T cell receptor beta chains were all obtained from the same sample, sequenced in a study of T cell repertoires in cytomegalovirus infection. Via MiXCR, TCRdb re-called the reads, giving one row per CDR3 protein. The sample records about 310,000 distinct CDR3 sequences, about 8.8% being singletons. The sample consisted of PBMCs. Receptors originate from a human donor in good health (CMV status not recorded). Some clones in this sample may be carry-over from other donors' samples.

The sample holds a few counts of this clonotype. The CDR3 sequence is CASSFTGGAEAFF. Written as DNA, the CDR3 is TGTGCCAGCAGTTTCACAGGGGGCGCGGAAGCTTTCTTT. V is TRBV6-8 and J is TRBJ1-1, with 9 positions matching TRBD1. J lost 8 bases, V lost 4 bases, and 5 bases had no gene match. CDR3 length equals 13 residues. CDR1 and CDR2 (germline): MNHGY, SAAAGT.

This clonotype has ten or more counts. The V call is TRBV5-6, the J call TRBJ2-7, with 10 bases aligning to TRBD1. Germline V lookup: CDR1 SGHDT, CDR2 YYEEEE. The ends lost 3 bases at V and 7 bases at J; junction bases unmatched: 10. The CDR3 length is 15 residues. This CDR3 is CASSWDRGLPGEQYF. In DNA, the CDR3 is TGTGCCAGCAGCTGGGACAGGGGACTCCCGGGTGAGCAGTACTTC.

Remarks on this clonotype: A clone one base away is much larger, so this may be a read error. The chain uses TRBV10-3 and TRBJ2-1; D might be TRBD1 (6 bases). The CDR3 loop spans 12 amino acids. Germline loops: CDR1 ENHRY, CDR2 SYGVKD. Trimming took off 10 bases at V and 8 bases at J, with 15 bases between the two ends. Here the CDR3 reads CATETGGHEQFF. CDR3 nucleotides: TGTGCCACCGAGACAGGTGGTCATGAGCAGTTCTTC.

Ten or more counts support this clonotype. Here the CDR3 reads CASSHDGGAEGQPQHF. In nucleotides, the CDR3 is TGCGCCAGCAGCCACGATGGCGGGGCGGAGGGTCAGCCCCAGCATTTT. The chain couples TRBV4-1 to TRBJ1-5; TRBD1 might be the D (5 bases). Trimming left V 3 bases short and J 6 bases short, with 18 bases between. The CDR3 has 16 residues. Germline loops: CDR1 MGHRA, CDR2 YSYEKL.

This clonotype was observed at least ten times. V and J are TRBV29-1 and TRBJ2-3; TRBD1 or TRBD2 may be the D gene (6 bases each). This CDR3 is built from 14 residues. CDR1 is SQVTM and CDR2 is ANQGSEA in the germline V gene. V was trimmed by 4 bases and J by 4 bases, leaving 15 bases between them. The chain's CDR3 is CSVVKGGGADTQYF. CDR3 coding DNA: TGCAGCGTTGTTAAGGGGGGAGGCGCAGATACGCAGTATTTT.

In this sample, this clonotype turned up many times. This chain links TRBV7-2 with TRBJ2-3; weak D call: TRBD2 (7 bases). The CDR3 consists of 18 residues. Trimming stripped 1 base from V and 1 base from J, with 18 bases between. Germline V CDR1 and CDR2: SGHTA, FQGNSA. The CDR3 spells CASSLGGGGDTRTDTQYF. The CDR3 DNA sequence: TGTGCCAGCAGCTTAGGCGGAGGGGGGGACACCCGCACAGATACGCAGTATTTT. Full variable domain (missing parts from reference TRBV7-2 and TRBJ2-3): GAGVSQSPSNKVTEKGKDVELRCDPISGHTALYWYRQSLGQGLEFLIYFQGNSAPDKSGLPSDRFSAERTGGSVSTLTIQRTQQEDSAVYLCASSLGGGGDTRTDTQYFGPGTRLTVL.

Concerning this clonotype: The junction differs from germline at one of its ends, possibly a read error. The DNA for the CDR3 is TGCAGTGCGAGAGGAGACACCGCCTACGAGCAGTACTTC. Translation gives CSARGDTAYEQYF. This chain connects TRBV20-1 to TRBJ2-7; no clear D. This CDR3 is 13 amino acids long. Germline CDR1 is DFQATT and CDR2 is SNEGSKA (reference sequence).

There are a few counts of this clonotype. The chain combines TRBV20-1 with TRBJ1-1; TRBD1 might be the D (5 bases). The CDR3 length is 15 residues. CDR1 is DFQATT and CDR2 is SNEGSKA in the germline V gene (reference sequence). Trimming shortened V by 3 bases and J by 4 bases, and 18 bases separated the two germline ends. CDR3 region: CSASDGGRASTEAFF. The CDR3 DNA sequence: TGCAGTGCTAGTGACGGGGGAAGGGCAAGCACTGAAGCTTTCTTT.

In this sample, this clonotype turned up a few times. The chain recombines TRBV20-1 with TRBJ2-5, with a tentative D call TRBD1 (5 bases). The CDR3 is 13 residues long. Germline-derived CDR1 and CDR2 are DFQATT and SNEGSKA (reference sequence). V gave up 0 bases and J gave up 7 bases, with 12 bases separating them. DNA of the CDR3: TGCAGTGCTAGAGAAGACAGCTCGGGGACCCAGTACTTC. Its protein is CSAREDSSGTQYF.

This clonotype was counted ten times or more. This rearrangement joins TRBV7-9 to TRBJ2-4, with TRBD1 matching over 7 bases. After removal of 7 bases from V and 0 bases from J, the junction contained 12 bases not matched to a gene. Germline V gene lookup returns CDR1 SEHNR and CDR2 FQNEAQ (reference sequence). The CDR3 is made up of 17 amino acids. The CDR3 region is CASTQDPGGLAKNIQYF. The CDR3 coding sequence is TGTGCCAGCACTCAGGACCCAGGGGGTTTAGCCAAAAACATTCAGTACTTC.

This clonotype was detected ten times or more. The V and J genes are TRBV12-3 or TRBV12-4 and TRBJ1-4; 7 nucleotides align to TRBD1. V shed 5 bases and J 3 bases; nucleotides not matched to a gene: 9. CDR3 length: 16 residues. The CDR3 coding sequence is TGTGCCAGCAGTCGACAGGGATTGGTTGCTAATGAAAAACTGTTTTTT. This translates into CASSRQGLVANEKLFF.

This clonotype has at least ten counts. This chain uses TRBV7-2 with TRBJ1-3; D is unresolved. The V end was cut by 5 bases, the J end by 11 bases, with 10 bases between. The CDR3 length is 11 residues. Per germline, CDR1 SGHTA and CDR2 FQGNSA. CDR3 in amino acids: CASSRAGPIYF. CDR3 in DNA: TGTGCCAGCAGCCGGGCCGGCCCCATATATTTT.

Remarks on this clonotype: This may stem from a read error, because a much larger clone lies one nucleotide away. The chain uses TRBV29-1 and TRBJ2-5, with D perhaps being TRBD1 or TRBD2 (6 bases each). The CDR3 consists of 14 residues. Between the trimmed V and J ends, which lost 4 bases and 4 bases, there was a span of 16 bases. Germline CDR1 and CDR2: SQVTM and ANQGSEA. The CDR3 DNA is TGCAGCGTTGGAGTGGTGGGGGGCGCAGAGACCCAGTACTTC. Its protein product is CSVGVVGGAETQYF.

In this sample, this clonotype turned up many times. The genes are TRBV2 and TRBJ2-1; TRBD2 matches 9 bases. V lost 5 bases, J lost 10 bases, and 18 bases stayed unmatched. CDR1 and CDR2 (germline): SNHLY, FYNNEI. This CDR3 contains 17 residues. The CDR3 coding sequence is TGTGCCAGCAGTTACTTGGGGCTAGCGGGGCGCCGCCGCGAGCAGTTCTTC. Its protein product is CASSYLGLAGRRREQFF.

The rearrangement uses TRBV29-1 and TRBJ2-1, with 9 positions matching TRBD1. The germline V gene encodes CDR1 SQVTM and CDR2 ANQGSEA. After removal of 0 bases from V and 8 bases from J, the junction contained 8 bases not matched to a gene. The CDR3 is 15 residues long. The CDR3 sequence is CSVEETGTGSHEQFF. In DNA, the CDR3 is TGCAGCGTTGAAGAAACCGGGACAGGGAGCCATGAGCAGTTCTTC.

This clonotype was recorded at least ten times. This chain connects TRBV7-2 to TRBJ1-1; D not certain. The germline V and J ends were trimmed by 5 bases and 2 bases, with 6 bases remaining between them. Germline CDR1 and CDR2: SGHTA and FQGNSA. The CDR3 is 12 amino acids. The CDR3, as DNA: TGTGCCAGCAGCCCCATTAACACTGAAGCTTTCTTT. Translated: CASSPINTEAFF.

The gene calls are TRBV24-1 and TRBJ2-3; the match to TRBD2 covers 8 bases. The V gene's germline CDR1 is KGHDR and CDR2 SFDVKD. V was clipped by 4 bases and J by 3 bases; unmatched bases: 11. The CDR3 spans 17 residues. CDR3 sequence (DNA): TGTGCCACCAGTGAGTCTGGACTAGCAGTCGATACAGATACGCAGTATTTT. Protein product: CATSESGLAVDTDTQYF.

This clonotype occurred a few times. This chain uses TRBV18 with TRBJ2-7; possible D gene TRBD2, 6 bases. Trimming removed 2 bases from V and 3 bases from J, with 14 bases in between. In germline, CDR1 is KGHSH, CDR2 LQKENI. The CDR3 spans 15 residues. The CDR3 loop reads CASSPGAGTFYEQYF. The CDR3, as DNA: TGTGCCAGCTCACCAGGAGCCGGGACTTTCTACGAGCAGTACTTC.

The chain is built from TRBV18 and TRBJ2-1; D is undetermined. CDR1 is KGHSH, CDR2 LQKENI, per germline. This CDR3 is 13 amino acids long. The ends were cut back, 4 bases at V and 5 bases at J, with 9 bases in the middle. The CDR3 DNA reads TGTGCCAGCTCACGGGAAACACACAATGAGCAGTTCTTC. Its protein product is CASSRETHNEQFF.

This clonotype was found many times. The chain links TRBV28 to TRBJ2-1, with D maybe TRBD2 (6 bases). Germline V gene sequence: CDR1 MDHEN, CDR2 SYDVKM. This CDR3 region has 15 residues. Trimming cost V 6 bases and J 4 bases, with 16 bases left between them. In nucleotides, the CDR3 is TGTGCCAGCAGGCCGAACGAGGGACTGTACAATGAGCAGTTCTTC. This codes for CASRPNEGLYNEQFF.

The sample holds many counts of this clonotype. The V and J genes are TRBV2 and TRBJ1-1; D is perhaps TRBD1 (6 bases). With 3 bases removed from V and 2 bases from J, the gap between germline ends came to 10 bases. Germline CDR1 and CDR2: SNHLY and FYNNEI. CDR3 length equals 14 residues. CDR3 amino acids: CASSDAGVNTEAFF. The CDR3 bases are TGTGCCAGCAGTGACGCAGGGGTCAACACTGAAGCTTTCTTT.

This clonotype was seen repeatedly, ten times or more. The V call is TRBV2, the J call TRBJ1-1, with 8 positions matching TRBD1. V was pared by 6 bases and J by 11 bases, with 8 bases of the junction left unmatched. CDR1 and CDR2 (germline): SNHLY, FYNNEI. This CDR3 is built from 12 residues. The DNA of the CDR3 is TGTGCCAGCAGCGGGACAGGTCACCGGGCTTTCTTT. This encodes CASSGTGHRAFF.

The V call is TRBV5-1, the J call TRBJ1-4; 7 bases are shared with TRBD1. Unmatched junction bases numbered 9, after V lost 3 bases and J lost 7 bases. Germline V CDR1 and CDR2: SGHRS, YFSETQ. The CDR3 length is 15 residues. The CDR3 loop reads CASSSGDRNFEKLFF. Written as DNA, the CDR3 is TGCGCCAGCAGCTCGGGGGACAGAAACTTTGAAAAACTGTTTTTT.

This clonotype was counted at least ten times. This chain joins TRBV6-2 or TRBV6-3 and TRBJ1-2, with TRBD1 as a possible D gene (5 bases). Germline values: CDR1 MNHEY, CDR2 SVGEGT. This CDR3 region has 13 residues. V was trimmed by 6 bases and J by 3 bases, leaving 11 bases between them. CDR3 sequence reads: CASRLEGDYGYTF. In DNA form, the CDR3 reads TGTGCCAGCAGACTCGAAGGGGACTATGGCTACACCTTC.

This clonotype was seen more than once but under ten times. This chain joins TRBV28 and TRBJ2-4, with D possibly being TRBD1 (6 bases). The germline V gene encodes CDR1 MDHEN and CDR2 SYDVKM. The CDR3 loop spans 17 amino acids. Trimming took off 7 bases at V and 0 bases at J, with 19 bases between the two ends. In DNA, the CDR3 is TGTGCCAGCACCACCAAAACAGGGACGGTAGCCAAAAACATTCAGTACTTC. It yields the protein CASTTKTGTVAKNIQYF.

There are many counts of this clonotype. The J gene is TRBJ2-3, the V gene TRBV5-6, with 8 bases identical to TRBD1. The germline CDR1 and CDR2 sequences are SGHDT and YYEEEE. The ends lost 2 bases at V and 6 bases at J; junction bases unmatched: 5. This CDR3 has 14 amino acids. Written as DNA, the CDR3 is TGTGCCAGCAGCTTCTGGACAGGGACCGATACGCAGTATTTT. Translated: CASSFWTGTDTQYF.

The V gene is TRBV6-4, the J gene TRBJ2-2; 9 bases match TRBD1. The J segment lost 7 bases and the V segment lost 6 bases, leaving 6 bases of the junction unmatched. Per the germline V gene, CDR1 is MRHNA and CDR2 is SNTAGT. This CDR3 is built from 14 residues. The CDR3 DNA reads as TGTGCCAGCAGAACCGGGACAGGGCTCGGGGAGCTGTTTTTT. Its protein product is CASRTGTGLGELFF.

This clonotype showed up many times. The chain links TRBV12-3 or TRBV12-4 to TRBJ2-1; TRBD1 aligns across 9 bases. The CDR3 sequence is 13 residues long. The ends lost 7 bases at V and 6 bases at J; junction bases unmatched: 4. As DNA, the CDR3 is TGTGCCAGCACCTTGGGACAGGGCAATGAGCAGTTCTTC. Translating gives CASTLGQGNEQFF.

The chain employs TRBV2 and TRBJ1-4, with a weak D call TRBD1 (5 bases). The V end lost 7 bases, the J end lost 8 bases, and 17 bases lay between the germline ends. The germline V gene has CDR1 SNHLY and CDR2 FYNNEI. The CDR3 is 14 amino acids. CDR3 protein: CASKGDGSGEKLFF. The CDR3 DNA reads TGTGCCAGCAAAGGGGATGGCAGCGGAGAAAAACTGTTTTTT.